The entry that follows covers one TCR beta chain sequence. Its antigen specificity is not known. Base qualities are not provided; no much larger clone lies one nucleotide away. Trimming accounts for 1 base at V and 3 bases at J, while the number of junction bases matched to no gene is 8. Reading from cysteine to phenylalanine, the CDR3 counts 17 amino acids. Kept here is only the CDR3 DNA, which spans 51 bases and is read in frame from base 1. Per the germline V gene, MGHRA is the CDR1 and YSYEKL is the CDR2. This entry belongs to a study of T cell changes during pregnancy in multiple sclerosis (dated by TCRdb to between 2018 and 2021). For the wider study: The study examined how the T cell repertoire changed over the course of pregnancy in women with multiple sclerosis.

Libraries were built with the immunoSEQ multiplex PCR assay. TCRdb retrieved this table from immuneACCESS and kept in-frame rearrangements only. Not all clones are present; in checked studies, unresolved V genes account for under half, and no reason is known for the remainder. The sample has 70,000 to 95,000 clones on record, 90% to 95% of them singletons. Approximately 2.5% of the sample goes to the ten largest clones. The chain uses TRBV4-1 and TRBJ1-4, with 7 junctional bases fitting TRBD1. This clonotype originated in a female donor with multiple sclerosis, enrolled in a pregnancy study. The source material was peripheral blood, sampled in the second trimester of pregnancy. The CDR3 reads CASSQAPTRGANEKLFF. In nucleotide form, the sequence is TGCGCCAGCAGCCAAGCTCCGACCAGGGGGGCTAATGAAAAACTGTTTTTT.